This TCR beta chain was observed in a study of patients and donors after allogeneic stem cell transplantation (TCRdb year 2020). Library generation was performed with RT-PCR. Sequencer: NextSeq 550. The public reads were reanalyzed by TCRdb: fastp trimming at Q25, MiXCR alignment, in-frame beta chains only. Rows with one shared CDR3 protein collapse into an entry with the most common genes and DNA. The sample includes hundreds of thousands of distinct CDR3 sequences, with 16% observed a single time. Together, the top ten hold around 7.2% of the sample. The germline V gene gives CDR1 as SGHTA and CDR2 as FQGNSA. V and J lose 6 bases and 3 bases, and a span of 12 bases separates them. The CDR3, from cysteine to phenylalanine, totals 14 residues. The entry retains the CDR3 DNA only, 42 bases that are in frame from base 1. In this sample, this clonotype turned up a few times. Its recognized antigen is unknown. Nothing much larger sits one base from this clone, and base qualities are not available.

The receptor was derived from a human donor who was either an allogeneic HSCT recipient or a stem cell or donor lymphocyte infusion donor (not recorded which). It is not recorded whose cells these are; they may come from a transplant donor. This chain joins TRBV7-2 to TRBJ1-5, and TRBD1 may be the D gene, going by 6 matching bases. Sequencing input: blood, either unsorted or a sorted T cell fraction (not recorded which). The nucleotide sequence reads as follows: TGTGCCAGCAGTCCACAGGGATTCAATCAGCCCCAGCATTTT. It codes for CASSPQGFNQPQHF.